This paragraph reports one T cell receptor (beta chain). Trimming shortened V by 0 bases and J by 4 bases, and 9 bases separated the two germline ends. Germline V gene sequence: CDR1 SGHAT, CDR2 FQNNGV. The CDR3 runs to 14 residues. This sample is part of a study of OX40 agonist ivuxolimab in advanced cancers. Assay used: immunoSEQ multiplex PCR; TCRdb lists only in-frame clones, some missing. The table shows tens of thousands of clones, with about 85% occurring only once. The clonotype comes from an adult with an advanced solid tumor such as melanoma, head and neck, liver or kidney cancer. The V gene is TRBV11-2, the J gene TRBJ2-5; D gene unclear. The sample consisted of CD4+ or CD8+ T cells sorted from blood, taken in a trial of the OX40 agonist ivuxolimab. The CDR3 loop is CASSLEEYSETQYF. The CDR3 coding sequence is TGTGCCAGCAGCTTAGAGGAATACTCAGAGACCCAGTACTTC.